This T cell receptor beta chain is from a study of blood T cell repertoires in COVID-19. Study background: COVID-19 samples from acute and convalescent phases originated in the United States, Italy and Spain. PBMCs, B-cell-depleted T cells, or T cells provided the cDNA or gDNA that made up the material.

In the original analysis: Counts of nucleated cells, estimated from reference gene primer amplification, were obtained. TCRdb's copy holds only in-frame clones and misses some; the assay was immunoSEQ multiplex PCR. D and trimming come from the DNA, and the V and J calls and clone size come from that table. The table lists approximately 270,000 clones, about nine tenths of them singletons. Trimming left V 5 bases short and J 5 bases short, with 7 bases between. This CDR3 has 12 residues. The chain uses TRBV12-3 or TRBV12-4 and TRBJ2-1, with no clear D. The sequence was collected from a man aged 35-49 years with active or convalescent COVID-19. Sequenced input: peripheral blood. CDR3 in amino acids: CASSLGDNEQFF. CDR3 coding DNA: TGTGCCAGCAGTCTAGGAGACAATGAGCAGTTCTTC.